The entry below describes one T cell receptor (beta chain). Its specific antigen is unknown. Base qualities are not provided; no much larger clone lies one nucleotide away. These data belong to a study of blood T cell repertoires in COVID-19 (dated by TCRdb to 2019 to 2021). As for the study more broadly: Collaborator samples came from the United States, Italy and Spain and covered acute and convalescent phases of COVID-19. The material from the prospective study consisted of cDNA or gDNA derived from T cells, B-cell-depleted T cells, or PBMCs. Subjects who had been exposed to COVID-19, were actively infected with it, or had recovered from it provided the deeply sampled blood TCRbeta repertoires that made up the dataset. A freely available public database, intended as a resource for researchers studying the immune response to SARS-CoV-2, is where the repertoires were released. The samples were drawn from two sources: the first 160 participants of the ongoing ImmuneRACE study, and 1,254 subjects contributed by 6 global collaborators. The sample metadata nearly always contained a de-identified subject ID, COVID-19 status, age in years and sex. Where available, HLA class I and class II types were taken from metadata supplied by the sample provider and were not determined by assay-based typing.

The full study reports these points: Clinical and demographic metadata were provided uncurated, with the amount varying by source and participant.

One collaborating source in Seattle enrolled patients while the patients were actively infected and followed the patients over time throughout the course of disease. Each collaborating institution followed its own protocols to collect whole blood in K2EDTA tubes. Collaborator samples were shipped for TCRbeta analysis as frozen whole blood, isolated PBMCs, or DNA extracted from either sample type. TCRbeta CDR3 regions were amplified from genomic DNA by means of the immunoSEQ Assay, a bias-controlled multiplex PCR. The paper's processing steps were these. The number of nucleated cells in each sample was estimated by amplification of reference gene primers within the assay. To quantify the absolute abundance of each unique TCRbeta CDR3 rearrangement, sequence reads were collapsed and filtered. For each sample, productive Simpson clonality was calculated as the square root of Simpson's diversity index over productive rearrangements. TCRdb carries this immuneACCESS record with in-frame sequences only. Its versions omit some clonotypes, under half of them owing to an unresolved V gene in the studies checked, with the rest unexplained. D and trimming were read from the DNA, whereas the V and J calls and clone size are those reported in that table. Across this sample there are approximately 440,000 clones, with about 91% seen only once. The leading ten clones occupy over 10% of the sample.

The germline V end is reduced by 0 bases and the J end by 5 bases; junction bases left unmatched: 5. The CDR3 contains 15 residues, cysteine and phenylalanine counted. Here the CDR3 DNA is all that survives: 45 bases in frame from base 1. According to the germline V gene, CDR1 reads SGDLS and CDR2 reads YYNGEE. The sequence derives from a woman aged 45-65 years with COVID-19, enrolled during active disease. The V and J segments used are TRBV9 and TRBJ2-3; 8 nucleotides in the junction match TRBD2. Sequences were obtained from peripheral blood. The CDR3 in this case is CASSVAGGLIDTQYF. The nucleotides are TGTGCCAGCAGCGTAGCGGGGGGGCTTATAGATACGCAGTATTTT.